This paragraph reports one T cell receptor (beta chain). This clonotype was counted at least ten times. Its cognate antigen has yet to be identified. Qualities for individual bases were not recorded, and no much larger clone is one base off. This entry is derived from a study of identical twins (dated by TCRdb to 2016 to 2018). As for the study more broadly: The study deep-sequenced TCR alpha and beta repertoires from monozygotic twins, unrelated adults of various ages and cord blood to test whether fetal clonotypes persist. To rule out contamination, replicate twin experiments were performed at different times with different library preparation protocols.

Study-wide conclusions, independent of this receptor: Conclusions relied on cross-sectional statistical analysis, since the same donors could not be followed over many years. Fewer insertions were carried by abundant cord blood beta clonotypes; a weaker similar trend was observed in young adult naive repertoires, while no such trend was observed in memory repertoires. In beta out-of-frame sequences, excess twin sharing was weaker, because having fewer shared sequences lowered the signal-to-noise ratio. Out-of-frame TCR alpha sharing in monozygotic twins was systematically underestimated by recombination models, whereas sharing between unrelated individuals was in agreement with the recombination models. Zero-insertion analyses could be partly confounded by invariant T cells such as MAIT and iNKT, though diverse VJ usage argued against such confounding for most clonotypes. Out-of-frame TCR alpha sequences shared between twins showed an excess of low generation-probability sequences compared with coincidental sharing between unrelated individuals.

Preparation of the library involved 5' RACE. The sequencing machine was an Illumina HiSeq 2000. A universal primer binding site was added through template switching, and the final cDNA carried a unique molecular identifier so that TCR cDNA molecules could be counted accurately. First-strand cDNA for TCR alpha and beta chains was synthesized from specific primers in the conserved constant-segment region. To control for contamination, each cDNA library was double barcoded with a SMART-Mk sample barcode plus Illumina barcodes. Two successive PCR steps introduced TruSeq adapter sequences along with Illumina sample barcodes. The Illumina HiSeq platform was used with custom primers to sequence TCR alpha and beta cDNA libraries. On the authors' methods: Raw reads were processed with MiGEC to extract unique molecular identifiers, and MiXCR was used to determine CDR3 positions. Recombination models were inferred per individual with the repgenHMM and IGoR tools using an EM algorithm. Shared clonotype analysis was performed with the tcR package in R, normalizing sharing by the product of cloneset sizes. To study raw recombination free of thymic and clonal selection effects, out-of-frame nonproductive sequences were analyzed. TCRdb reworked the public reads: Q25 trimming with fastp, MiXCR clone assembly, productive beta chains retained. Rows merge per CDR3 protein into single entries with the most common DNA and genes. The V and J calls here are based on TCRdb, not the publication. The table for this sample lists hundreds of thousands of distinct CDR3 sequences; 6% to 6.5% of them were counted only once. 1.5% to 2% of the sample is taken by the ten largest.

Every donor was a healthy Caucasian. Three unrelated non-twin adults were also sequenced: a male aged 18 to 29, a male aged 50 to 60 and a female aged 50 to 60. Miltenyi CD45RO+ enrichment and human naive T-cell isolation kits were used to isolate memory (CD45RO+) and naive T cells from PBMC. This sequence was found in a man aged 18-30 years in good health. The sample comprised naive T cells sorted from blood. The cell subset or site label for this specimen denotes: cells isolated with a human naive T-cell isolation kit.

The nucleotide sequence is TGCGCCAGCAGCCTGGACAATTATAATTCACCCCTCCACTTT. Its coded protein is CASSLDNYNSPLHF. Recombination connected TRBV5-1 to TRBJ1-6; a tentative D call is TRBD1 (5 bases match). The trim is 4 bases for V and 4 bases for J, with a gap of 9 bases between the germline ends. The CDR3 spans 14 residues, from the cysteine through the phenylalanine. Just CDR3 DNA is preserved here, 42 bases in frame from base 1. CDR1 and CDR2 were assigned from the germline V gene as SGHRS and YFSETQ.